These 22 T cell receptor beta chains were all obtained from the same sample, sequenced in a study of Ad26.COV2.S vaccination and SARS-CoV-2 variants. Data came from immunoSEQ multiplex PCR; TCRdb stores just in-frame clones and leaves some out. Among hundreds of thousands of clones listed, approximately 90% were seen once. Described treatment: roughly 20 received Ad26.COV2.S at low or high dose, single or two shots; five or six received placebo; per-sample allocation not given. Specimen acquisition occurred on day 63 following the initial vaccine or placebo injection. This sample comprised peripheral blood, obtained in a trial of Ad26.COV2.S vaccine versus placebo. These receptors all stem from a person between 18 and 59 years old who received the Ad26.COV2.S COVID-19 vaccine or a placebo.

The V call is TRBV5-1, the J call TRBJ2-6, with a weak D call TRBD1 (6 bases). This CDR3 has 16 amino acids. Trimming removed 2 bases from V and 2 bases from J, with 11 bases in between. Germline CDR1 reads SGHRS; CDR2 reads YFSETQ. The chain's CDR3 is CASSFGTRAGANVLTF. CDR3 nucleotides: TGCGCCAGCAGCTTCGGGACACGAGCTGGGGCCAACGTCCTGACTTTC.

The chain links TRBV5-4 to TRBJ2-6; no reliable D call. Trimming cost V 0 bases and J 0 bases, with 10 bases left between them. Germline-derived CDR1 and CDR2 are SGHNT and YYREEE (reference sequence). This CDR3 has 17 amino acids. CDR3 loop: CASSLALGSSGANVLTF. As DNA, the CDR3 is TGTGCCAGCAGCTTGGCTCTCGGTAGCTCTGGGGCCAACGTCCTGACTTTC.

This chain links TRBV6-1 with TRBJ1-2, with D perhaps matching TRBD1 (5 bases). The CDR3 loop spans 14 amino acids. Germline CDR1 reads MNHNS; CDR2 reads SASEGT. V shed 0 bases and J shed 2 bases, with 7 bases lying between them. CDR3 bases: TGTGCCAGCAGTGAAGCAAAGGGGAACTATGGCTACACCTTC. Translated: CASSEAKGNYGYTF.

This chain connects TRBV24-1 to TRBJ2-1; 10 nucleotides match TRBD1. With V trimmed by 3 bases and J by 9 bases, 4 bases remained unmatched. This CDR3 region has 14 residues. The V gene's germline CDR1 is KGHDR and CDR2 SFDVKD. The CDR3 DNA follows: TGTGCCACCAGTGATCCGGGACAGGGGCCTGAGCAGTTCTTC. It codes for CATSDPGQGPEQFF.

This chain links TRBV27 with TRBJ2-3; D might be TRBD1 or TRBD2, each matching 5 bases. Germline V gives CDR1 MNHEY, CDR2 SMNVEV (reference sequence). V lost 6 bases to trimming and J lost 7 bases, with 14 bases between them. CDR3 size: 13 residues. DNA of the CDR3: TGTGCCAGCAGCAACCGGGACGGTTATACGCAGTATTTT. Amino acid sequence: CASSNRDGYTQYF.

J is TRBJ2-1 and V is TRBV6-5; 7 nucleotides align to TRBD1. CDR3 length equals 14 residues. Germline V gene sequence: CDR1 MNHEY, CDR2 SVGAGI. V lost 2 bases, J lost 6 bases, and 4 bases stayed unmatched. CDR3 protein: CASSYEGTANEQFF. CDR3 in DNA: TGTGCCAGCAGTTACGAAGGGACAGCCAATGAGCAGTTCTTC.

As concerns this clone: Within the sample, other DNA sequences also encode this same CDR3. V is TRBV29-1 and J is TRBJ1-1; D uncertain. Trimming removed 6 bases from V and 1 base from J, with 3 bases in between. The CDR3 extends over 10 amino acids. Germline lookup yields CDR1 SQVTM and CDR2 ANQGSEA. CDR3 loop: CSVANTEAFF. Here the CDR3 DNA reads TGCAGCGTCGCGAACACTGAAGCTTTCTTT.

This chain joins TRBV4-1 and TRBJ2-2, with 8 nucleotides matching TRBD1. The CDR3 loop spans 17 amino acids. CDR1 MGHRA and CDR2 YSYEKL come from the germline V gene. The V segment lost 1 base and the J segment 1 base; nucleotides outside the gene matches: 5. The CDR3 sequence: CASSQGAGTGNTGELFF. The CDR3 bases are TGCGCCAGCAGCCAAGGAGCCGGGACAGGGAACACCGGGGAGCTGTTTTTT.

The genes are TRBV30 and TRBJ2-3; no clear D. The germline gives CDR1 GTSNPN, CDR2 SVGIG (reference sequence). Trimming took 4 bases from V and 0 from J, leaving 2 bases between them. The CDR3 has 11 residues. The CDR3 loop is CAWTSTDTQYF. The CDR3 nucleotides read TGTGCCTGGACTAGCACAGATACGCAGTATTTT.

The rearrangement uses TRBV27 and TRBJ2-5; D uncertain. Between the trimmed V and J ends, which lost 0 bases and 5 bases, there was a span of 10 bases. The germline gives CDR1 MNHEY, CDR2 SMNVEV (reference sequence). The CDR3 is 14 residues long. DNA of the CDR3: TGTGCCAGCAGTTTATCGAGTCGTTCTGAGACCCAGTACTTC. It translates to CASSLSSRSETQYF.

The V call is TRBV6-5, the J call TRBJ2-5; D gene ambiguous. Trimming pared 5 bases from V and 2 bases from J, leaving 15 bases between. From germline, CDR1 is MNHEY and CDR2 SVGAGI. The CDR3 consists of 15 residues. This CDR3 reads CASSPRASLQETQYF. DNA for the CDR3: TGTGCCAGCAGTCCTCGGGCGTCCCTACAAGAGACCCAGTACTTC.

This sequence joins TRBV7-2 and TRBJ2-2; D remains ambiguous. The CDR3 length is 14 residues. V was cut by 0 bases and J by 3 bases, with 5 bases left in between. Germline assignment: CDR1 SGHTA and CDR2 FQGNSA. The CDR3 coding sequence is TGTGCCAGCAGCTTAGCGTCTTACACCGGGGAGCTGTTTTTT. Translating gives CASSLASYTGELFF. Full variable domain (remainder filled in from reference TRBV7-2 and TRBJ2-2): GAGVSQSPSNKVTEKGKDVELRCDPISGHTALYWYRQSLGQGLEFLIYFQGNSAPDKSGLPSDRFSAERTGGSVSTLTIQRTQQEDSAVYLCASSLASYTGELFFGEGSRLTVL.

The CDR3 nucleotides read TGTGCCTGGAGCGAGGACAGCTTTTATGCTTTCTTT. Its translation is CAWSEDSFYAFF. The chain employs TRBV30 and TRBJ1-1; possible D gene TRBD1, 6 bases. V shed 3 bases and J shed 11 bases, with 16 bases lying between them. The germline V gene encodes CDR1 GTSNPN and CDR2 SVGIG (reference sequence). There are 12 residues in the CDR3.

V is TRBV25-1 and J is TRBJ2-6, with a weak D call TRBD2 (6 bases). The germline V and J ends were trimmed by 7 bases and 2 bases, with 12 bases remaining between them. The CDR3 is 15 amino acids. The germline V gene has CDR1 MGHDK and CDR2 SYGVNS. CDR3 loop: CASNAGTAGANVLTF. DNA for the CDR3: TGTGCCAGCAACGCGGGAACCGCTGGGGCCAACGTCCTGACTTTC.

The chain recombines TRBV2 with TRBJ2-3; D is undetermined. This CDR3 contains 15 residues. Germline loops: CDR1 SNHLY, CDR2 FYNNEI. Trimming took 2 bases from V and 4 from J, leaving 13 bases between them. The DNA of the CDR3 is TGTGCCAGCAGTGAATGGTTCTCAGAGTCAGATACGCAGTATTTT. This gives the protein CASSEWFSESDTQYF.

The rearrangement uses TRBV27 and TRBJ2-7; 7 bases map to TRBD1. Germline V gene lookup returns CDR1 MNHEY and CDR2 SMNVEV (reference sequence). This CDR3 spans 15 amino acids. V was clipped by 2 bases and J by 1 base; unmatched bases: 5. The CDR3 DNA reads TGTGCCAGCAGTTTAGGACAGGAGATGTCCTACGAGCAGTACTTC. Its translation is CASSLGQEMSYEQYF.

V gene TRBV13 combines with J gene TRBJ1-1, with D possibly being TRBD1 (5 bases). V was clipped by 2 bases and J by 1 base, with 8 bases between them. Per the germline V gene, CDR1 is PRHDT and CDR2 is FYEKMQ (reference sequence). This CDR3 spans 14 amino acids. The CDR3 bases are TGTGCCAGCAGCTTACATCAGGGGAACACTGAAGCTTTCTTT. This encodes CASSLHQGNTEAFF.

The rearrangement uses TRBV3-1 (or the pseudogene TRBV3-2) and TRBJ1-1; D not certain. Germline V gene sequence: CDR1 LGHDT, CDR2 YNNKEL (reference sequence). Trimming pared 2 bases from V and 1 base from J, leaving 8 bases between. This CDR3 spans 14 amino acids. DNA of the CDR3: TGTGCCAGCAGCCAAAGGGAGCCGAACACTGAAGCTTTCTTT. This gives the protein CASSQREPNTEAFF.

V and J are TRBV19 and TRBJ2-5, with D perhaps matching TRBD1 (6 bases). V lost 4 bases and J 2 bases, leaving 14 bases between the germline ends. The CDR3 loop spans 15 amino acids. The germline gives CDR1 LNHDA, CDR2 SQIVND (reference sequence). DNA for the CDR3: TGTGCCAGTAGTAGGGGGCCGGACGTTCAAGAGACCCAGTACTTC. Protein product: CASSRGPDVQETQYF.

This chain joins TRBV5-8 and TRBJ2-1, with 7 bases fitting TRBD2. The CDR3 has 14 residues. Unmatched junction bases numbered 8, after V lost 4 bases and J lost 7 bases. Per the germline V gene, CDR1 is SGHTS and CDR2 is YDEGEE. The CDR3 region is CASSRLPGGNEQFF. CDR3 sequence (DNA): TGTGCCAGCAGCCGGCTTCCCGGGGGGAATGAGCAGTTCTTC.

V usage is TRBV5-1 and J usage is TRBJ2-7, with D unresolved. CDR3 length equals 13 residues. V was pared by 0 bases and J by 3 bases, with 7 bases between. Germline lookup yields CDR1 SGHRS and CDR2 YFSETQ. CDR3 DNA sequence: TGCGCCAGCAGCTTGGACGTGGACTACGAGCAGTACTTC. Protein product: CASSLDVDYEQYF.

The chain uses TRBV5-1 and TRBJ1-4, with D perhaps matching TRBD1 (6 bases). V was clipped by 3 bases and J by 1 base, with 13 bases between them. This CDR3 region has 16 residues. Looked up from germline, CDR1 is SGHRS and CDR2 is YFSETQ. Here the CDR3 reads CASSSTGSRTNEKLFF. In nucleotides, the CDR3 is TGCGCCAGCAGCTCAACAGGGAGCAGAACTAATGAAAAACTGTTTTTT.